This TCR beta chain was sequenced for a study of monozygotic twins with inflammatory bowel disease. Each CDR3 protein gets one entry in TCRdb, which reprocessed the 5' RACE reads and gives no DNA. The data include 300,000 to 450,000 distinct CDR3 sequences; the top ten clones carry around 2.6%. Per germline, CDR1 SQVTM and CDR2 ANQGSEA. The CDR3 length is 12 residues. The sequence came from a human donor with ulcerative colitis or Crohn's disease, or a healthy co-twin of an affected twin (not recorded which). Sequenced: blood. The chain is built from TRBV29-1 and TRBJ2-1; TCRdb calls TRBD1, which cannot be checked without DNA. Here the CDR3 reads CSAGQGAIGQFF.